A single sample is the source of the 24 T cell receptor beta chains below, sequenced in a study of T-cell memory formation after mild COVID-19. TCRdb re-called the 5' RACE reads through MiXCR, storing one row per CDR3 protein. The repertoire has approximately 500,000 distinct CDR3 sequences, roughly 23% of them found once; the top ten carry approximately 12%. The sequencing input was PBMCs or a T cell subset sorted from them (not recorded which). These receptor sequences come from an adult woman who had mild COVID-19 (a few samples of this study predate the infection). Cell type and time point are not known.

The V and J genes are TRBV30 and TRBJ1-2, with 7 nucleotides matching TRBD1. This CDR3 has 12 residues. Trimming at V came to 1 base and at J to 8 bases, leaving 4 bases not matched to a gene. CDR1 and CDR2 (germline): GTSNPN, SVGIG (reference sequence). The CDR3 nucleotides read TGTGCCTGGAGTGCGACAGGGCGAGGCTACACCTTC. This codes for CAWSATGRGYTF.

Only a few counts were recorded for this clonotype. This sequence joins TRBV15 and TRBJ2-2, with a tentative D call TRBD2 (6 bases). The germline gives CDR1 LNHNV, CDR2 YYDKDF (reference sequence). The CDR3 extends over 17 amino acids. V was cut by 5 bases and J by 3 bases, with 19 bases left in between. Here the CDR3 reads CATSDPGVIVYTGELFF. The CDR3 DNA reads as TGTGCCACCAGCGACCCGGGAGTTATAGTGTACACCGGGGAGCTGTTTTTT.

This chain's CDR3 is CSAHTGGNTEAFF. CDR3 in DNA: TGCAGTGCTCACACAGGGGGGAACACTGAAGCTTTCTTT. This chain connects TRBV20-1 to TRBJ1-1; 8 bases match TRBD1. CDR1 is DFQATT and CDR2 is SNEGSKA in the germline V gene (reference sequence). The CDR3 contains 13 residues. The V and J ends lost 5 bases and 1 base, in that order; junction bases with no gene match: 3.

V gene TRBV5-1 combines with J gene TRBJ2-7; weak D call: TRBD1 (5 bases). Trimming took off 4 bases at V and 5 bases at J, with 19 bases between the two ends. This CDR3 spans 15 amino acids. CDR1 is SGHRS, CDR2 YFSETQ, per germline. CDR3 sequence (DNA): TGCGCCAGCAGCAGTAACGTGGCAGGGAACAACGAGCAGTACTTC. As protein: CASSSNVAGNNEQYF.

The rearrangement uses TRBV5-1 and TRBJ2-1, with 9 positions matching TRBD1. CDR3 length equals 14 residues. Looked up from germline, CDR1 is SGHRS and CDR2 is YFSETQ. V trimming: 4 bases; J trimming: 8 bases; junction bases outside the gene matches: 7. CDR3 protein: CASSIPGQGYEQFF. The DNA for the CDR3 is TGCGCCAGCAGCATCCCGGGACAGGGCTATGAGCAGTTCTTC.

This clonotype has just a few counts. The chain uses TRBV20-1 and TRBJ2-1; TRBD2 matches at 13 bases. Germline V gene lookup returns CDR1 DFQATT and CDR2 SNEGSKA (reference sequence). The CDR3 length is 14 residues. Trimming removed 6 bases from V and 5 bases from J; junction bases left unmatched: 4. The CDR3 nucleotides are TGCAGTGCCGTCGGACTAGCGGGAGACAATGAGCAGTTCTTC. Its protein is CSAVGLAGDNEQFF.

The rearrangement joins TRBV4-3 to TRBJ2-7, with no clear D. Trimming removed 0 bases from V and 5 bases from J, with 14 bases in between. Germline values: CDR1 LGHNA, CDR2 YSLEER. The CDR3 has 15 amino acids. CDR3 nucleotides: TGCGCCAGCAGCCAAGATATCGGCGTGAGCAACGAGCAGTACTTC. Protein sequence: CASSQDIGVSNEQYF.

The CDR3 nucleotides read TGTGCCAGCAGCCAAGATTTGATCGGGGAGCTGTTTTTT. Its protein is CASSQDLIGELFF. The chain uses TRBV3-1 and TRBJ2-2; D unresolved. The CDR3 sequence is 13 residues long. Trimming removed 0 bases from V and 7 bases from J, with 6 bases in between. Looked up from germline, CDR1 is LGHDT and CDR2 is YNNKEL (reference sequence).

CDR3 region: CASSQRSSNEQFF. The CDR3 region has the DNA TGTGCCAGCAGCCAAAGGTCTAGTAATGAGCAGTTCTTC. J is TRBJ2-1 and V is TRBV3-1; D is unclear. Germline V gene sequence: CDR1 LGHDT, CDR2 YNNKEL (reference sequence). The CDR3 runs 13 residues. Trimming took 2 bases from V and 7 from J, leaving 9 bases between them.

In this sample, this clonotype turned up a few times. The chain uses TRBV24-1 and TRBJ2-3, with D possibly matching TRBD2 (5 bases). The CDR3 extends over 15 amino acids. Germline V gene lookup returns CDR1 KGHDR and CDR2 SFDVKD. Trimming left V 5 bases short and J 2 bases short, with 13 bases between. The DNA of the CDR3 is TGTGCCACCAGTGCCGAGGAGGAGAACACAGATACGCAGTATTTT. It specifies CATSAEEENTDTQYF.

This clonotype was picked up a small number of times. V is TRBV7-3 and J is TRBJ1-1, with D possibly TRBD1 on 6 matching bases. Germline values: CDR1 SGHTA, CDR2 FQGTGA. V lost 2 bases and J lost 1, with 11 bases in between. The CDR3 is 15 amino acids. The CDR3 DNA sequence: TGTGCCAGCAGCTTATCAGCGGGGGCGAACACTGAAGCTTTCTTT. It is translated as CASSLSAGANTEAFF.

This clonotype was observed a few times. The rearrangement uses TRBV15 and TRBJ1-2; 10 bases are shared with TRBD1. Germline values: CDR1 LNHNV, CDR2 YYDKDF (reference sequence). The CDR3 has 14 residues. The V and J ends lost 4 bases and 5 bases, in that order; junction bases with no gene match: 4. CDR3 nucleotides: TGTGCCACCAGCATGGACAGGGGGGCATATGGCTACACCTTC. It codes for CATSMDRGAYGYTF. Complete variable domain (other parts from reference TRBV15 and TRBJ1-2): DAMVIQNPRYQVTQFGKPVTLSCSQTLNHNVMYWYQQKSSQAPKLLFHYYDKDFNNEADTPDNFQSRRPNTSFCFLDIRSPGLGDTAMYLCATSMDRGAYGYTFGSGTRLTVV.

The V and J genes are TRBV7-9 and TRBJ2-1; 7 bases match TRBD2. Looked up from germline, CDR1 is SEHNR and CDR2 is FQNEAQ (reference sequence). The V segment lost 4 bases and the J segment 3 bases; nucleotides outside the gene matches: 9. The CDR3 totals 16 residues. CDR3 bases: TGTGCCAGCAGCTCACGGGGTAGCGGGCTCTACAATGAGCAGTTCTTC. This encodes CASSSRGSGLYNEQFF. Full variable domain (remainder filled in from reference TRBV7-9 and TRBJ2-1): DTGVSQNPRHKITKRGQNVTFRCDPISEHNRLYWYRQTLGQGPEFLTYFQNEAQLEKSRLLSDRFSAERPKGSFSTLEIQRTEQGDSAMYLCASSSRGSGLYNEQFFGPGTRLTVL.

The chain combines TRBV6-5 with TRBJ2-7; D remains ambiguous. Trimming pared 8 bases from V and 0 bases from J, leaving 17 bases between. The CDR3 runs 15 residues. From germline, CDR1 is MNHEY and CDR2 SVGAGI. CDR3 sequence reads: CASSIGPPPSYEQYF. CDR3 nucleotides: TGTGCCAGCTCCATTGGGCCACCACCCTCCTACGAGCAGTACTTC.

This chain joins TRBV15 and TRBJ1-2; TRBD1 matches 7 bases. Germline values: CDR1 LNHNV, CDR2 YYDKDF (reference sequence). V was pared by 0 bases and J by 4 bases, with 5 bases of the junction left unmatched. CDR3 length: 15 residues. In nucleotides, the CDR3 is TGTGCCACCAGCAGAGATTTGCCAGGGGGCTATGGCTACACCTTC. Translation: CATSRDLPGGYGYTF.

Many counts were recorded for this clonotype. The chain has TRBV7-6 and TRBJ2-7, with TRBD2 matching 10 bases. Germline V gene lookup returns CDR1 SGHVS and CDR2 FNYEAQ. The CDR3 loop spans 15 amino acids. V gave up 5 bases and J gave up 0 bases; unmatched junction bases: 4. The CDR3 nucleotides read TGTGCCAGCAGCATACTAGCGGGGAGCTCCTACGAGCAGTACTTC. Its translation: CASSILAGSSYEQYF.

The J gene is TRBJ2-1, the V gene TRBV20-1; the match to TRBD2 covers 8 bases. The trim removed 5 bases at V and 7 bases at J, leaving 13 bases unmatched. This CDR3 contains 15 residues. Per the germline V gene, CDR1 is DFQATT and CDR2 is SNEGSKA (reference sequence). The CDR3 DNA sequence: TGCAGTGCTGTGCGAGCCGGAGCGGGAGTGAATGAGCAGTTCTTC. It codes for CSAVRAGAGVNEQFF.

Comment on this clonotype: A junction boundary mismatches the germline segment, possibly from a read error. The chain couples TRBV4-2 to TRBJ1-1, with TRBD1 identical over 9 bases. CDR3 length: 15 amino acids. The germline gives CDR1 LGHNA, CDR2 YNFKEQ. The CDR3 DNA reads TGTGCCAGCAGCCAAGAGGAGGGGACAGGGACTAGTTTACTCTTT. Protein product: CASSQEEGTGTSLLF.

The CDR3 is CASSQDGVAAGDEQFF. Here the CDR3 DNA reads TGTGCCAGCAGCCAGGATGGGGTAGCGGCGGGGGATGAGCAGTTCTTC. The chain joins TRBV4-2 to TRBJ2-1, with TRBD2 matching 7 bases. The CDR3 spans 16 residues. Per the germline V gene, CDR1 is LGHNA and CDR2 is YNFKEQ. V shed 3 bases and J 8 bases; nucleotides not matched to a gene: 13.

This clonotype has more than one count but fewer than ten. CDR3 coding DNA: TGCGCCAGCAGCTTGGTTAGTCGGCAGTTCTTC. Residues: CASSLVSRQFF. The rearrangement joins TRBV5-1 to TRBJ2-1, with no clear D. CDR1 is SGHRS and CDR2 is YFSETQ in the germline V gene. The CDR3 loop spans 11 amino acids. V was clipped by 0 bases and J by 12 bases, with 7 bases between them.

This clonotype occurred a few times. The chain has TRBV5-1 and TRBJ2-7; D is undetermined. The V end lost 4 bases, the J end lost 2 bases, and 10 bases lay between the germline ends. The CDR3 totals 13 residues. Per germline, CDR1 SGHRS and CDR2 YFSETQ. The CDR3 sequence: CASSPHEAYEQYF. In nucleotides, the CDR3 is TGCGCCAGCAGCCCACATGAGGCCTACGAGCAGTACTTC.

The chain has TRBV6-5 and TRBJ2-7, with 8 positions matching TRBD1. CDR1 is MNHEY and CDR2 is SVGAGI in the germline V gene. The CDR3 is 12 residues long. The V and J ends lost 2 bases and 7 bases, in that order; junction bases with no gene match: 1. The CDR3 spells CASSYTGGEQYF. CDR3 DNA sequence: TGTGCCAGCAGTTACACAGGGGGAGAGCAGTACTTC.

The rearrangement links TRBV29-1 to TRBJ2-1; D is possibly TRBD2 (5 bases). The CDR3 is 11 residues long. V dropped 7 bases and J dropped 13 bases, with 17 bases sitting between them. Germline assignment: CDR1 SQVTM and CDR2 ANQGSEA. For the CDR3, the DNA is TGCAGCGATAGAAGCGGTAATACTCAGTTCTTC. Translating gives CSDRSGNTQFF.

This chain joins TRBV19 and TRBJ2-7; a weak D match, TRBD1 (5 bases). The CDR3 is made up of 13 amino acids. V lost 9 bases to trimming and J lost 4 bases, with 16 bases between them. Per germline, CDR1 LNHDA and CDR2 SQIVND (reference sequence). The CDR3 here is CASNPTGMYEQYF. CDR3 nucleotide sequence: TGTGCCAGCAATCCCACAGGAATGTACGAGCAGTACTTC.